One sample yielded the 24 T cell receptor beta chains listed below, sequenced in a study of shared clonotypes between healthy human individuals. Measured with immunoSEQ multiplex PCR; TCRdb has only the in-frame clones, and not every one. Among 2 million to 2.5 million clones listed, around 92% were seen once. Sequencing used naive CD4+ T cells from PBMCs. The subset is: CD45RA+ positively selected. The source is a man aged 18 to 30 in good health. Some clones in this sample may be carry-over from other donors' samples.

The rearrangement joins TRBV6-1 to TRBJ2-7, with no clear D. This CDR3 spans 15 amino acids. V lost 5 bases and J 3 bases, leaving 17 bases between the germline ends. The germline CDR1 and CDR2 sequences are MNHNS and SASEGT. The CDR3, as DNA: TGTGCCAGCAGTCCCACTACTGCCGAATTCTACGAGCAGTACTTC. This translates into CASSPTTAEFYEQYF.

The CDR3 coding sequence is TGTGCCAGCAGGACTTCCCGGGGGCGCGGTATAGAGGGTAGCAATCAGCCCCAGCATTTT. Residues: CASRTSRGRGIEGSNQPQHF. The chain joins TRBV28 to TRBJ1-5; TRBD1 might be the D (6 bases). V was cut by 6 bases and J by 0 bases, with 27 bases left in between. Looked up from germline, CDR1 is MDHEN and CDR2 is SYDVKM. The CDR3 is made up of 20 amino acids.

The chain recombines TRBV7-2 with TRBJ2-7; unclear D gene. The germline gives CDR1 SGHTA, CDR2 FQGNSA. Trimming removed 3 bases at V and 7 bases at J, with 7 bases between. This CDR3 spans 11 amino acids. CDR3 coding DNA: TGTGCCAGCAGCTTGAGTAAGGAGCAGTACTTC. This encodes CASSLSKEQYF.

This chain connects TRBV28 to TRBJ2-7, with 11 positions matching TRBD2. Trimming took 5 bases from V and 2 from J; bases not matched to a gene: 5. The CDR3 loop spans 15 amino acids. The germline CDR1 and CDR2 sequences are MDHEN and SYDVKM. In DNA, the CDR3 is TGTGCCAGCAGTAGTAGCGGGAGGGTTACCTACGAGCAGTACTTC. This translates into CASSSSGRVTYEQYF.

The chain joins TRBV19 to TRBJ2-5, with D possibly matching TRBD1 (5 bases). Germline CDR1 reads LNHDA; CDR2 reads SQIVND (reference sequence). This CDR3 is built from 13 residues. V was trimmed by 1 base and J by 7 bases, leaving 10 bases between them. The chain's CDR3 is CASSIGGGGTQYF. Written as DNA, the CDR3 is TGTGCCAGTAGTATAGGGGGCGGCGGGACCCAGTACTTC.

The chain couples TRBV30 to TRBJ1-5; D gene ambiguous. With 0 bases removed from V and 1 base from J, the gap between germline ends came to 10 bases. CDR1 is GTSNPN and CDR2 is SVGIG in the germline V gene (reference sequence). There are 15 residues in the CDR3. The CDR3: CAWSVRGLSNQPQHF. The CDR3 DNA follows: TGTGCCTGGAGTGTACGAGGTTTGAGCAATCAGCCCCAGCATTTT. The full variable domain, completed using reference TRBV30 and TRBJ1-5, is SQTIHQWPATLVQPVGSPLSLECTVEGTSNPNLYWYRQAAGRGLQLLFYSVGIGQISSEVPQNLSASRPQDRQFILSSKKLLLSDSGFYLCAWSVRGLSNQPQHFGDGTRLSIL.

About this clone itself: Other DNA variants within this sample encode the same CDR3. CDR3 sequence: CASSFAGVGEQYF. In DNA, the CDR3 is TGCGCCAGCAGCTTTGCAGGGGTGGGCGAGCAGTACTTC. This chain connects TRBV5-1 to TRBJ2-7; D is possibly TRBD1 (6 bases). The CDR3 loop spans 13 amino acids. The germline V gene has CDR1 SGHRS and CDR2 YFSETQ. Trimming took off 2 bases at V and 6 bases at J, with 12 bases between the two ends.

The chain is built from TRBV7-9 and TRBJ2-1; TRBD2 matches at 7 bases. The CDR3 has 13 residues. CDR1 SEHNR and CDR2 FQNEAQ come from the germline V gene (reference sequence). The CDR3 DNA follows: TGTGCTGGCGGGAGCCTTTCCTACAATGAGCAGTTCTTC. It is translated as CAGGSLSYNEQFF.

This chain connects TRBV30 to TRBJ2-1; D is unclear. V was shortened by 0 bases and J by 7 bases, with 7 bases between the two germline ends. Looked up from germline, CDR1 is GTSNPN and CDR2 is SVGIG (reference sequence). The CDR3 is made up of 12 amino acids. The DNA of the CDR3 is TGTGCCTGGAGTGTACAGACAAATGAGCAGTTCTTC. This gives the protein CAWSVQTNEQFF.

This chain uses TRBV7-3 with TRBJ2-1, with D perhaps matching TRBD1 or TRBD2 (6 bases each). The CDR3 covers 14 residues. Germline values: CDR1 SGHTA, CDR2 FQGTGA. With 8 bases removed from V and 7 bases from J, the gap between germline ends came to 18 bases. CDR3 nucleotides: TGTGCCAGCTCCGAGGGGGGCGCGATTAATGAGCAGTTCTTC. Protein product: CASSEGGAINEQFF.

This chain joins TRBV11-2 and TRBJ2-5; tentatively, D is TRBD2 (5 bases). CDR1 SGHAT and CDR2 FQNNGV come from the germline V gene. The V end was cut by 5 bases, the J end by 5 bases, with 12 bases between. This CDR3 has 13 residues. The CDR3 protein is CASSLSRGETQYF. The DNA for the CDR3 is TGTGCCAGCAGCCTTTCCCGAGGGGAGACCCAGTACTTC.

The CDR3 DNA sequence: TGTGCCAGCAGCCAAGGGGGGAATACCTACAATGAGCAGTTCTTC. Its protein is CASSQGGNTYNEQFF. V usage is TRBV7-9 and J usage is TRBJ2-1; D tentatively reads TRBD1 or TRBD2 (6 bases each). This CDR3 comprises 15 residues. The ends were cut back, 5 bases at V and 2 bases at J, with 13 bases in the middle. Germline V gene data show CDR1 as SEHNR and CDR2 as FQNEAQ (reference sequence).

This chain uses TRBV5-1 with TRBJ2-3; TRBD1 agrees at 10 bases. Germline V lookup: CDR1 SGHRS, CDR2 YFSETQ. J lost 4 bases, V lost 4 bases, and 6 bases had no gene match. The CDR3 extends over 15 amino acids. As DNA, the CDR3 is TGCGCCAGCAGCCCACCGGGACAGGGGTCAGATACGCAGTATTTT. This sequence encodes CASSPPGQGSDTQYF.

The chain uses TRBV6-5 and TRBJ2-7; D might be TRBD2 (5 bases). Germline V gives CDR1 MNHEY, CDR2 SVGAGI. The germline V and J ends were trimmed by 5 bases and 5 bases, with 10 bases remaining between them. The CDR3 spans 12 residues. CDR3: CASSDRGDEQYF. CDR3 sequence (DNA): TGTGCCAGCAGTGACCGGGGTGACGAGCAGTACTTC.

This rearrangement joins TRBV5-1 to TRBJ2-1; tentative D call: TRBD2 (6 bases). Germline V gene data show CDR1 as SGHRS and CDR2 as YFSETQ. CDR3 length: 16 residues. The V end lost 0 bases, the J end lost 0 bases, and 10 bases lay between the germline ends. The CDR3 DNA follows: TGCGCCAGCAGCTTGGAACGCGGGGACTCCTACAATGAGCAGTTCTTC. Translated, it gives CASSLERGDSYNEQFF.

The chain links TRBV4-3 to TRBJ2-1, with a possible D match to TRBD2 (5 bases). Deletions cut 3 bases from V and 3 bases from J, with 12 bases between. The CDR3 loop spans 15 amino acids. Germline V CDR1 and CDR2: LGHNA, YSLEER. CDR3 coding DNA: TGCGCCAGCAGCCATAGCGCCCTAGACTACAATGAGCAGTTCTTC. As protein: CASSHSALDYNEQFF.

The chain is built from TRBV6-1 and TRBJ1-2; D unresolved. The CDR3 is 14 amino acids. Germline V gene lookup returns CDR1 MNHNS and CDR2 SASEGT. V was clipped by 6 bases and J by 7 bases, with 18 bases between them. The CDR3 here is CASSNTPLPLGYTF. CDR3 sequence (DNA): TGTGCCAGCAGCAACACACCACTACCTCTTGGCTACACCTTC.

This clone occurred once. CDR3 DNA: TGTGCCAGCAGGCCGACAGCTAACTATGGCTACACCTTC. This translates into CASRPTANYGYTF. V gene TRBV4-2 combines with J gene TRBJ1-2; the D gene is possibly TRBD1 (5 bases). CDR1 LGHNA and CDR2 YNFKEQ come from the germline V gene. The germline V and J ends were trimmed by 6 bases and 0 bases, with 8 bases remaining between them. This CDR3 comprises 13 residues.

This sequence joins TRBV7-2 and TRBJ1-3; no firm D call. Germline V gene sequence: CDR1 SGHTA, CDR2 FQGNSA. The CDR3 totals 14 residues. The V end was cut by 6 bases, the J end by 0 bases, with 9 bases between. This CDR3 reads CASSSFNSGNTIYF. DNA of the CDR3: TGTGCCAGCAGTTCCTTCAACTCTGGAAACACCATATATTTT.

V gene TRBV28 combines with J gene TRBJ2-3, with 9 nucleotides matching TRBD2. Germline CDR1 is MDHEN and CDR2 is SYDVKM. Trimming removed 2 bases from V and 4 bases from J; junction bases left unmatched: 13. The CDR3 is 18 amino acids. DNA for the CDR3: TGTGCCAGCAGTTTAAACCGGGCTAGCGGGACGTGGGCAGATACGCAGTATTTT. Translation gives CASSLNRASGTWADTQYF. Filled out from reference TRBV28 and TRBJ2-3, the complete variable domain reads DVKVTQSSRYLVKRTGEKVFLECVQDMDHENMFWYRQDPGLGLRLIYFSYDVKMKEKGDIPEGYSVSREKKERFSLILESASTNQTSMYLCASSLNRASGTWADTQYFGPGTRLTVL.

The CDR3 protein is CASSDTYWGYTF. The CDR3 nucleotides read TGTGCCAGCAGCGATACGTATTGGGGCTACACCTTC. The V call is TRBV28, the J call TRBJ1-2; D is undetermined. CDR1 MDHEN and CDR2 SYDVKM come from the germline V gene. The CDR3 loop spans 12 amino acids. Trimming removed 6 bases at V and 8 bases at J, with 13 bases between.

The CDR3 nucleotides are TGCGCCAGCAGCTTGACAGGGTTCAATGAGCAGTTCTTC. Protein product: CASSLTGFNEQFF. The genes are TRBV5-1 and TRBJ2-1; the D gene is possibly TRBD1 (6 bases). The CDR3 has 13 residues. V gave up 1 base and J gave up 6 bases, with 8 bases separating them. Germline lookup yields CDR1 SGHRS and CDR2 YFSETQ.

This clone was seen once. The CDR3 bases are TGTGCCAGCAGCGAAAGGCGGCATGAGCAGTTCTTC. It specifies CASSERRHEQFF. The V gene is TRBV11-1, the J gene TRBJ2-1; D gene ambiguous. The CDR3 loop spans 12 amino acids. Trimming took 5 bases from V and 8 from J, leaving 10 bases between them. The germline V gene encodes CDR1 SGHAT and CDR2 FQDESV (reference sequence). The whole variable domain, remainder taken from reference TRBV11-1 and TRBJ2-1, is EAEVAQSPRYKITEKSQAVAFWCDPISGHATLYWYRQILGQGPELLVQFQDESVVDDSQLPKDRFSAERLKGVDSTLKIQPAELGDSAMYLCASSERRHEQFFGPGTRLTVL.

The chain joins TRBV28 to TRBJ2-7; 8 bases are a match to TRBD2. The germline V gene has CDR1 MDHEN and CDR2 SYDVKM. The CDR3 totals 16 residues. The trim removed 6 bases at V and 3 bases at J, leaving 13 bases unmatched. DNA for the CDR3: TGTGCCAGCAGGCCTTCGGGGGGGGCGAGAGACTACGAGCAGTACTTC. Protein: CASRPSGGARDYEQYF.